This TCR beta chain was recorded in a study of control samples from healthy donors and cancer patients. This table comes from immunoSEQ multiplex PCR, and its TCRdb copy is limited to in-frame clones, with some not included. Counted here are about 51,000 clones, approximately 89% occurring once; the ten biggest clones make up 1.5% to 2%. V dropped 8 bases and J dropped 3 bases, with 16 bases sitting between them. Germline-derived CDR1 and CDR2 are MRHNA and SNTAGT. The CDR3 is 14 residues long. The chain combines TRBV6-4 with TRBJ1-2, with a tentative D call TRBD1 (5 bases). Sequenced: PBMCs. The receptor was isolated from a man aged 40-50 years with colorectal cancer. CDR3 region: CASSRDSEHYGYTF. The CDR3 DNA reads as TGTGCCAGCTCCCGGGACTCGGAGCACTATGGCTACACCTTC.